This TCR beta chain emerged from a study of blood T cell repertoires in COVID-19. Study-wide context: The analysed material was cDNA or gDNA that came from T cells, B-cell-depleted T cells, or PBMCs.

Data came from immunoSEQ multiplex PCR; TCRdb stores just in-frame clones and leaves some out. The sample lists about 58,000 clones; 70% to 90% were seen once. Germline V CDR1 and CDR2: ENHRY, SYGVKD. The ends lost 0 bases at V and 0 bases at J; junction bases unmatched: 8. There are 18 residues in the CDR3. The clonotype comes from a woman aged 55-69 years with active COVID-19. This chain connects TRBV10-3 to TRBJ2-1; 7 bases match TRBD2. Material for sequencing was peripheral blood. The CDR3 here is CAISESGAGVRSYNEQFF. CDR3 nucleotide sequence: TGTGCCATCAGTGAGTCGGGTGCGGGGGTTCGCTCCTACAATGAGCAGTTCTTC.